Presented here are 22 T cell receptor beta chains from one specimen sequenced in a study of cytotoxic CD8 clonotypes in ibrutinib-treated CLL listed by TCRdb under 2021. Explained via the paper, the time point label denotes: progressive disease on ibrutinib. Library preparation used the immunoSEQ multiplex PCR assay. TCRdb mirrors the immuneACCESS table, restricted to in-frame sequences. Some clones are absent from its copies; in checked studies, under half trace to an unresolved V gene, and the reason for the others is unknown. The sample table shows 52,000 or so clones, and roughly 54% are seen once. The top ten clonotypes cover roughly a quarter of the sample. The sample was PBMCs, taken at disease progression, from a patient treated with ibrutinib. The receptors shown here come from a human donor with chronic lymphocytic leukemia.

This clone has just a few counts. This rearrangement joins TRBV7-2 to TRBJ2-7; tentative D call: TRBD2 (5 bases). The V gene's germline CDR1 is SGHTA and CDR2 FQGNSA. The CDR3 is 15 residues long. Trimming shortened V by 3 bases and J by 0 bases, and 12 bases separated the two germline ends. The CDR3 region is CASSLASGSSYEQYF. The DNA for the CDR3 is TGTGCCAGCAGCTTGGCGAGCGGATCCTCCTACGAGCAGTACTTC.

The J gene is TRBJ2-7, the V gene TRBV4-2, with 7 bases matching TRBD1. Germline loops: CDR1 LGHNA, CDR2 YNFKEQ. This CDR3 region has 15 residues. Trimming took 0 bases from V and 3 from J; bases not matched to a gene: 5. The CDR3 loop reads CASSQDRQGFYEQYF. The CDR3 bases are TGTGCCAGCAGCCAAGACAGACAGGGTTTCTACGAGCAGTACTTC.

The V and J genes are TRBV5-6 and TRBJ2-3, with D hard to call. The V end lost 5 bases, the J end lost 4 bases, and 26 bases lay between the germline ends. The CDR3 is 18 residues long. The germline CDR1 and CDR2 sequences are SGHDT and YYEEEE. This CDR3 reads CASRPPPRLRIPPDTQYF. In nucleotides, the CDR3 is TGTGCCAGCAGGCCACCCCCCAGATTAAGGATTCCCCCAGATACGCAGTATTTT.

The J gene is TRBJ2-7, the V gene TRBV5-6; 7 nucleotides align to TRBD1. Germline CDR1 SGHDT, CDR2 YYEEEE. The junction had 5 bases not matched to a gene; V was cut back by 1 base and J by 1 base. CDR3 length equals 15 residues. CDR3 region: CASSLYTGQSYEQYF. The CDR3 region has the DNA TGTGCCAGCAGCTTGTACACGGGACAGTCCTACGAGCAGTACTTC.

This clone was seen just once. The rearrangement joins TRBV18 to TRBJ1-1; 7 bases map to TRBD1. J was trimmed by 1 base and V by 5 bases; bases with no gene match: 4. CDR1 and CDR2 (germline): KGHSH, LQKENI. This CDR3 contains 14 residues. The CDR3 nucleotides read TGTGCCAGCTCATCCGGGACAGCGAACACTGAAGCTTTCTTT. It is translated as CASSSGTANTEAFF.

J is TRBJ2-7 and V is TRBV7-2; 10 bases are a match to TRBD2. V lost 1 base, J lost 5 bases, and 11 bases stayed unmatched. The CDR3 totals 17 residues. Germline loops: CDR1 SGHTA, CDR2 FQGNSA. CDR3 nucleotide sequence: TGTGCCAGCAGCTTAGGAAAGGGGCCTAGCGGGAGCCACGAGCAGTACTTC. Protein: CASSLGKGPSGSHEQYF.

The CDR3: CASSLAQAPDEQFF. As DNA, the CDR3 is TGCGCCAGCAGCTTGGCACAGGCTCCAGATGAGCAGTTCTTC. The rearrangement joins TRBV5-1 to TRBJ2-1, with a weak D call TRBD1 (5 bases). V was clipped by 0 bases and J by 8 bases, with 12 bases between them. Germline loops: CDR1 SGHRS, CDR2 YFSETQ. The CDR3 runs 14 residues. Combining the CDR3 with reference TRBV5-1 and TRBJ2-1 gives the whole variable domain KAGVTQTPRYLIKTRGQQVTLSCSPISGHRSVSWYQQTPGQGLQFLFEYFSETQRNKGNFPGRFSGRQFSNSRSEMNVSTLELGDSALYLCASSLAQAPDEQFFGPGTRLTVL.

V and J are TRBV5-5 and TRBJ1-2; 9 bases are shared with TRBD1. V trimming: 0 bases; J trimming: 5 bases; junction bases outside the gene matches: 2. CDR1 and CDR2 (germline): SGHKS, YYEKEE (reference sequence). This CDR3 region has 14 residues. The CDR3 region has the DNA TGTGCCAGCAGCTTGGACAGGGGGCTGTATGGCTACACCTTC. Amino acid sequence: CASSLDRGLYGYTF.

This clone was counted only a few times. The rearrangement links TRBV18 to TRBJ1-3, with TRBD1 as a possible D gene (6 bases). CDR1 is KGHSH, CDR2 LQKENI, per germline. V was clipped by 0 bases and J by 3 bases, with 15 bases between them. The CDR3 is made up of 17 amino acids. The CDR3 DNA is TGTGCCAGCTCACCACCGACAGGTCGGGCGGATGGAAACACCATATATTTT. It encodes CASSPPTGRADGNTIYF.

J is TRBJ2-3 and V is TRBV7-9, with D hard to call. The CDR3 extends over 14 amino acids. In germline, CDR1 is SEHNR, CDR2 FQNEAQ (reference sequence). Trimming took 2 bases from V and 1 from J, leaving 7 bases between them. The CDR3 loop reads CASSLLTRTDTQYF. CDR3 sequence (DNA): TGTGCCAGCAGCTTACTGACCCGCACAGATACGCAGTATTTT.

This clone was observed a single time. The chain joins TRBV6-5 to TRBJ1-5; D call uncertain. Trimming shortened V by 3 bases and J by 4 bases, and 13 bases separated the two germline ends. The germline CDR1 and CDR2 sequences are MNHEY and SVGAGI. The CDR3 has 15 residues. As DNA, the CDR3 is TGTGCCAGCAGTTATACGGCCGGGATGAATCAGCCCCAGCATTTT. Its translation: CASSYTAGMNQPQHF.

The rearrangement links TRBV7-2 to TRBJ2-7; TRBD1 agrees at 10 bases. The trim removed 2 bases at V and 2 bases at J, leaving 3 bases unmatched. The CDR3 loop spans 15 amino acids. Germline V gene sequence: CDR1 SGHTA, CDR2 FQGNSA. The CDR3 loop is CASSLMDRGTYEQYF. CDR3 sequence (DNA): TGTGCCAGCAGCTTAATGGACAGGGGGACCTACGAGCAGTACTTC.

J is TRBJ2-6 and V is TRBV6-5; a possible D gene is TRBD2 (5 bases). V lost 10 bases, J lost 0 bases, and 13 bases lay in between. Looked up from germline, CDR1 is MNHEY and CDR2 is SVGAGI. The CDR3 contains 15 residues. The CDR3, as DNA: TGTGCCACCGAAGACGGGATCTCTGGGGCCAACGTCCTGACTTTC. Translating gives CATEDGISGANVLTF.

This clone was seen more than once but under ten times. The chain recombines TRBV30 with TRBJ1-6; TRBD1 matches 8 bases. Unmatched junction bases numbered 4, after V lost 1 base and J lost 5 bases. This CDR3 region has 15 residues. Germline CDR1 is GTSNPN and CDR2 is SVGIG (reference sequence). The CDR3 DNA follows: TGTGCCTGGAGTGGACAGGGGTTGGATAATTCACCCCTCCACTTT. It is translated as CAWSGQGLDNSPLHF.

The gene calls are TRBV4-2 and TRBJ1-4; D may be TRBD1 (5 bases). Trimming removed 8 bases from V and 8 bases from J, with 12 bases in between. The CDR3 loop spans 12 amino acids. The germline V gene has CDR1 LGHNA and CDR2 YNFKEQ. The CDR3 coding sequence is TGTGCCAGCCGCGGGGCTGGGGAAAAACTGTTTTTT. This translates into CASRGAGEKLFF.

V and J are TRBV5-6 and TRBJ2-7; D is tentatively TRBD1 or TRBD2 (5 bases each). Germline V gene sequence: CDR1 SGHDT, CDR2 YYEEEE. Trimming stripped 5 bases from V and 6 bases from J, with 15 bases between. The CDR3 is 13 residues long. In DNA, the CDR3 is TGTGCCAGCAGTCCGAGGGGCTCGGCCGAGCAGTACTTC. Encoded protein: CASSPRGSAEQYF. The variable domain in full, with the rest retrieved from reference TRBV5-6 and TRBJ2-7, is DAGVTQSPTHLIKTRGQQVTLRCSPKSGHDTVSWYQQALGQGPQFIFQYYEEEERQRGNFPDRFSGHQFPNYSSELNVNALLLGDSALYLCASSPRGSAEQYFGPGTRLTVT.

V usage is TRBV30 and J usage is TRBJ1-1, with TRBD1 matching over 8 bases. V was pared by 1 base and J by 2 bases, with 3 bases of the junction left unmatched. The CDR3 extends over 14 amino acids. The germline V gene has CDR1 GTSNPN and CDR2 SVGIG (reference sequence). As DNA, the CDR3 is TGTGCCTGGAGTGCAGGGGGCAGTAACACTGAAGCTTTCTTT. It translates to CAWSAGGSNTEAFF.

The CDR3: CASSSTSGPDEQFF. The CDR3 DNA follows: TGTGCCAGCAGCTCTACTAGCGGACCGGATGAGCAGTTCTTC. The chain joins TRBV11-3 to TRBJ2-1, with 8 bases identical to TRBD2. Trimming removed 4 bases from V and 8 bases from J; junction bases left unmatched: 7. There are 14 residues in the CDR3. CDR1 and CDR2 from the germline V gene are SGHNT and YENEEA.

The CDR3 DNA follows: TGTGCCAGCAGTTTAACAGGGGGGTATTCAAATGAGCAGTTCTTC. Amino acid sequence: CASSLTGGYSNEQFF. The V gene is TRBV27, the J gene TRBJ2-1, with 8 nucleotides matching TRBD1. The J segment lost 7 bases and the V segment lost 2 bases, leaving 7 bases of the junction unmatched. This CDR3 has 15 residues. Germline CDR1 reads MNHEY; CDR2 reads SMNVEV (reference sequence).

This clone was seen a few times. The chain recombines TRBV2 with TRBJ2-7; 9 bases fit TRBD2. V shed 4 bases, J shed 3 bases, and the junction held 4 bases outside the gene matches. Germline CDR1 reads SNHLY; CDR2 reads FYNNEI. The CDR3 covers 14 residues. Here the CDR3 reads CASSVSTSGYEQYF. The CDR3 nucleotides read TGTGCCAGCAGTGTATCGACTAGCGGCTACGAGCAGTACTTC.

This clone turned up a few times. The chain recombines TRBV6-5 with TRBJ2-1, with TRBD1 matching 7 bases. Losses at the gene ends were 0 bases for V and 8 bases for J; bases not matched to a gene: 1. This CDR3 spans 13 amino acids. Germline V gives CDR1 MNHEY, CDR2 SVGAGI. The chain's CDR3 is CASSYSGGYEQFF. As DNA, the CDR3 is TGTGCCAGCAGTTACTCAGGGGGCTATGAGCAGTTCTTC.

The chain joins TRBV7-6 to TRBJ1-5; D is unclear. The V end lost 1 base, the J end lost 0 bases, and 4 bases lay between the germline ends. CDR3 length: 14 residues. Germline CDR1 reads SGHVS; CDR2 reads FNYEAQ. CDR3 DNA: TGTGCCAGCAGCTTAGGGCATAGCAATCAGCCCCAGCATTTT. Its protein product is CASSLGHSNQPQHF. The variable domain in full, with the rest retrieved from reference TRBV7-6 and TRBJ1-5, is GAGVSQSPRYKVTKRGQDVALRCDPISGHVSLYWYRQALGQGPEFLTYFNYEAQQDKSGLPNDRFSAERPEGSISTLTIQRTEQRDSAMYRCASSLGHSNQPQHFGDGTRLSIL.